The 27 T cell receptor beta chains below come from one sample, sequenced in a study of long-term antiretroviral therapy in people with HIV. Run at survey level, the immunoSEQ assay was version v3.0. The protocol was immunoSEQ multiplex PCR, while the TCRdb copy is restricted to in-frame clones and leaves out a portion. The sample has roughly 37,000 clones; 80% are singletons. The specimen comprised unsorted PBMCs, sampled 3.4 years after starting antiretroviral therapy. All receptors come from a man aged 25 to 40 with HIV.

The chain couples TRBV7-3 to TRBJ2-3, with TRBD2 identical over 10 bases. This CDR3 contains 16 residues. V shed 2 bases, J shed 4 bases, and the junction held 6 bases outside the gene matches. The germline gives CDR1 SGHTA, CDR2 FQGTGA. CDR3 protein: CASSLDLSGRSDTQYF. The CDR3 nucleotides are TGTGCCAGCAGCTTAGACCTTAGCGGGAGGTCAGATACGCAGTATTTT.

This clone was seen once. V and J are TRBV4-3 and TRBJ2-1; TRBD2 might be the D (5 bases). The length of the CDR3 is 17 residues. The germline V and J ends were trimmed by 0 bases and 9 bases, with 21 bases remaining between them. Germline V gene sequence: CDR1 LGHNA, CDR2 YSLEER. CDR3 in DNA: TGCGCCAGCAGCCAAGACGGGCGAACCCTAGTGGAGGCTGAGCAGTTCTTC. It translates to CASSQDGRTLVEAEQFF.

The gene calls are TRBV15 and TRBJ2-5; D perhaps matches TRBD1 (6 bases). Germline CDR1 LNHNV, CDR2 YYDKDF (reference sequence). This CDR3 comprises 16 residues. V gave up 0 bases and J gave up 5 bases, with 16 bases separating them. The CDR3 sequence: CATSRDRPARGETQYF. The CDR3 DNA is TGTGCCACCAGCAGAGATAGGCCGGCGAGGGGGGAGACCCAGTACTTC. The variable domain in full, completed from reference TRBV15 and TRBJ2-5, reads DAMVIQNPRYQVTQFGKPVTLSCSQTLNHNVMYWYQQKSSQAPKLLFHYYDKDFNNEADTPDNFQSRRPNTSFCFLDIRSPGLGDTAMYLCATSRDRPARGETQYFGPGTRLLVL.

The rearrangement uses TRBV20-1 and TRBJ2-5; 8 bases match TRBD1. This CDR3 spans 11 amino acids. Germline V gives CDR1 DFQATT, CDR2 SNEGSKA (reference sequence). The V and J ends lost 3 bases and 12 bases, in that order; junction bases with no gene match: 6. As DNA, the CDR3 is TGCAGTGCTAGTTCTCCGGGACAGGAGTACTTC. Translating it yields CSASSPGQEYF.

V gene TRBV5-1 combines with J gene TRBJ2-1, with 12 positions matching TRBD2. CDR1 and CDR2 from the germline V gene are SGHRS and YFSETQ. The CDR3 has 14 amino acids. V trimming: 4 bases; J trimming: 9 bases; junction bases outside the gene matches: 5. This chain's CDR3 is CASSRTSGIGEQFF. The CDR3 DNA reads as TGCGCCAGCAGCCGGACTAGCGGGATAGGTGAGCAGTTCTTC. The full variable domain, its missing parts supplied by reference TRBV5-1 and TRBJ2-1, is KAGVTQTPRYLIKTRGQQVTLSCSPISGHRSVSWYQQTPGQGLQFLFEYFSETQRNKGNFPGRFSGRQFSNSRSEMNVSTLELGDSALYLCASSRTSGIGEQFFGPGTRLTVL.

CDR3 sequence reads: CASSLVPNTGELFF. In DNA, the CDR3 is TGTGCCAGCAGCCTGGTCCCGAACACCGGGGAGCTGTTTTTT. This sequence joins TRBV7-9 and TRBJ2-2; no definite D call. Germline CDR1 and CDR2: SEHNR and FQNEAQ (reference sequence). V lost 5 bases and J 0 bases, leaving 7 bases between the germline ends. The CDR3 length is 14 residues. Looking up the rest from reference TRBV7-9 and TRBJ2-2 gives the full variable domain: DTGVSQNPRHKITKRGQNVTFRCDPISEHNRLYWYRQTLGQGPEFLTYFQNEAQLEKSRLLSDRFSAERPKGSFSTLEIQRTEQGDSAMYLCASSLVPNTGELFFGEGSRLTVL.

This chain links TRBV6-6 with TRBJ1-1; TRBD1 matches at 8 bases. V gave up 5 bases and J gave up 10 bases; unmatched junction bases: 6. Germline lookup yields CDR1 MNHNY and CDR2 SVGAGI (reference sequence). The CDR3 has 12 amino acids. The CDR3 spells CASSPRTGRAFF. In DNA, the CDR3 is TGTGCCAGCAGTCCGCGGACAGGGCGAGCTTTCTTT.

The chain joins TRBV7-3 to TRBJ2-1, with 13 bases matching TRBD2. Germline CDR1 is SGHTA and CDR2 is FQGTGA. The trim removed 1 base at V and 12 bases at J, leaving 21 bases unmatched. The CDR3 runs to 20 residues. CDR3 coding DNA: TGTGCCAGCAGCTTAAGTTCGACAGGGGTTGGTAGACTAGCGGGAGGAAGGCAGTTCTTC. Amino acids: CASSLSSTGVGRLAGGRQFF. The full variable domain, its missing parts supplied by reference TRBV7-3 and TRBJ2-1, is GAGVSQTPSNKVTEKGKYVELRCDPISGHTALYWYRQSLGQGPEFLIYFQGTGAADDSGLPNDRFFAVRPEGSVSTLKIQRTERGDSAVYLCASSLSSTGVGRLAGGRQFFGPGTRLTVL.

The chain is built from TRBV10-1 and TRBJ2-5; 10 positions agree with TRBD2. The CDR3 sequence is 13 residues long. Per the germline V gene, CDR1 is WNHNN and CDR2 is SYGVQD (reference sequence). V lost 10 bases, J lost 0 bases, and 2 bases stayed unmatched. In nucleotides, the CDR3 is TGCGCCATCCTAGCGGGAGACCAAGAGACCCAGTACTTC. Its protein is CAILAGDQETQYF.

The chain recombines TRBV28 with TRBJ2-7; 8 positions match TRBD2. The CDR3 extends over 13 amino acids. The germline gives CDR1 MDHEN, CDR2 SYDVKM. The ends lost 5 bases at V and 4 bases at J; junction bases unmatched: 4. CDR3 nucleotide sequence: TGTGCCAGCAGTGCTAGCGGGTATTACGAGCAGTACTTC. It is translated as CASSASGYYEQYF.

The sample holds a few counts of this clone. CDR3 protein: CASSQEQGTFSYEQYF. In DNA, the CDR3 is TGCGCCAGCAGCCAGGAACAGGGAACCTTCTCCTACGAGCAGTACTTC. The genes are TRBV4-1 and TRBJ2-7; D might be TRBD1 (6 bases). From germline, CDR1 is MGHRA and CDR2 YSYEKL. The V end lost 3 bases, the J end lost 0 bases, and 15 bases lay between the germline ends. The length of the CDR3 is 16 residues.

J is TRBJ1-1 and V is TRBV18, with D possibly matching TRBD1 (6 bases). Germline V gene sequence: CDR1 KGHSH, CDR2 LQKENI. The V end lost 3 bases, the J end lost 0 bases, and 11 bases lay between the germline ends. This CDR3 spans 15 amino acids. CDR3 protein: CASSPDWGLNTEAFF. The CDR3 DNA follows: TGTGCCAGCTCACCCGACTGGGGGCTGAACACTGAAGCTTTCTTT.

The V gene is TRBV27, the J gene TRBJ2-7, with D unclear. The CDR3 consists of 15 residues. The V end was cut by 3 bases, the J end by 4 bases, with 16 bases between. Looked up from germline, CDR1 is MNHEY and CDR2 is SMNVEV (reference sequence). CDR3 region: CASSFLPDTEYEQYF. CDR3 DNA: TGTGCCAGCAGTTTTCTCCCGGATACAGAATACGAGCAGTACTTC.

V is TRBV18 and J is TRBJ2-7; TRBD1 agrees at 9 bases. Germline-derived CDR1 and CDR2 are KGHSH and LQKENI. The CDR3 totals 12 residues. V shed 4 bases and J 7 bases; nucleotides not matched to a gene: 2. The CDR3 region is CASSQGQGEQYF. The CDR3 bases are TGTGCCAGCTCACAAGGACAGGGGGAGCAGTACTTC.

V gene TRBV28 combines with J gene TRBJ1-5, with TRBD1 identical over 9 bases. CDR3 length equals 16 residues. Germline CDR1 reads MDHEN; CDR2 reads SYDVKM. The V segment lost 4 bases and the J segment 6 bases; nucleotides outside the gene matches: 10. The CDR3 region has the DNA TGTGCCAGCAGTTCACCCGGGACAGGGTCGGGTCAGCCCCAGCATTTT. This translates into CASSSPGTGSGQPQHF.

The V gene is TRBV5-6, the J gene TRBJ1-1; D gene uncertain. The V and J ends lost 1 base and 1 base respectively, with 14 bases between them. This CDR3 region has 16 residues. CDR1 is SGHDT, CDR2 YYEEEE, per germline. As DNA, the CDR3 is TGTGCCAGCAGCTTGCTTGGTAATGGCGGGAACACTGAAGCTTTCTTT. Translating it yields CASSLLGNGGNTEAFF.

This chain uses TRBV5-6 with TRBJ1-3, with TRBD1 as a possible D gene (5 bases). The germline gives CDR1 SGHDT, CDR2 YYEEEE. This CDR3 spans 15 amino acids. With 4 bases removed from V and 0 bases from J, the gap between germline ends came to 11 bases. DNA of the CDR3: TGTGCCAGCAGCCAGGGCCCTAGCTCTGGAAACACCATATATTTT. Its translation: CASSQGPSSGNTIYF.

This chain uses TRBV4-2 with TRBJ1-1; 7 nucleotides match TRBD1. The germline V gene encodes CDR1 LGHNA and CDR2 YNFKEQ. The junction had 8 bases not matched to a gene; V was cut back by 0 bases and J by 1 base. CDR3 length equals 17 residues. The CDR3 is CASSQDGGRGTNTEAFF. The DNA for the CDR3 is TGTGCCAGCAGCCAAGATGGGGGCAGGGGGACGAACACTGAAGCTTTCTTT.

This chain joins TRBV7-3 and TRBJ2-5; no clear D. Germline-derived CDR1 and CDR2 are SGHTA and FQGTGA. The CDR3 runs 13 residues. V was pared by 1 base and J by 0 bases, with 3 bases between. The CDR3 coding sequence is TGTGCCAGCAGCTTAAATCACCAAGAGACCCAGTACTTC. Protein: CASSLNHQETQYF.

The genes are TRBV7-9 and TRBJ2-1; D remains unclear. Trimming cost V 0 bases and J 8 bases, with 14 bases left between them. The V gene's germline CDR1 is SEHNR and CDR2 FQNEAQ (reference sequence). The CDR3 has 15 amino acids. The CDR3 spells CASSLAASRYDEQFF. For the CDR3, the DNA is TGTGCCAGCAGCTTAGCGGCCTCAAGGTACGATGAGCAGTTCTTC.

This sequence joins TRBV5-4 and TRBJ1-3, with a weak D call TRBD1 (5 bases). With 3 bases removed from V and 4 bases from J, the gap between germline ends came to 14 bases. The CDR3 covers 15 residues. Per the germline V gene, CDR1 is SGHNT and CDR2 is YYREEE (reference sequence). This CDR3 reads CASSSAGGTGNTIYF. CDR3 sequence (DNA): TGTGCCAGCAGCTCGGCGGGGGGGACGGGAAACACCATATATTTT.

This rearrangement joins TRBV2 to TRBJ1-4; no clear D. Germline V CDR1 and CDR2: SNHLY, FYNNEI. This CDR3 comprises 14 residues. V gave up 2 bases and J gave up 4 bases, with 8 bases separating them. In nucleotides, the CDR3 is TGTGCCAGCAGTGAAATTACAGTTAATGAAAAACTGTTTTTT. Amino acid sequence: CASSEITVNEKLFF.

V usage is TRBV29-1 and J usage is TRBJ1-2; maybe TRBD1 (6 bases). CDR1 and CDR2 (germline): SQVTM, ANQGSEA. With 3 bases removed from V and 3 bases from J, the gap between germline ends came to 8 bases. The CDR3 sequence is 12 residues long. This chain's CDR3 is CSVEPGDYGYTF. CDR3 DNA: TGCAGCGTTGAGCCAGGGGACTATGGCTACACCTTC.

The rearrangement joins TRBV9 to TRBJ1-2, with a tentative D call TRBD1 (5 bases). V was cut by 0 bases and J by 4 bases, with 13 bases left in between. Per the germline V gene, CDR1 is SGDLS and CDR2 is YYNGEE. The CDR3 is made up of 15 amino acids. CDR3: CASSVAGGPGYGYTF. The CDR3, as DNA: TGTGCCAGCAGCGTAGCGGGGGGACCGGGCTATGGCTACACCTTC.

The J gene is TRBJ2-3, the V gene TRBV30; 8 nucleotides line up with TRBD1. This CDR3 is 13 amino acids long. V lost 7 bases to trimming and J lost 4 bases; unmatched junction nucleotides: 7. CDR1 and CDR2 from the germline V gene are GTSNPN and SVGIG (reference sequence). The CDR3 reads CAFGQGIADTQYF. CDR3 nucleotide sequence: TGTGCCTTCGGACAGGGTATCGCAGATACGCAGTATTTT.

This chain connects TRBV19 to TRBJ2-7, with D perhaps being TRBD1 or TRBD2 (5 bases each). Trimming stripped 3 bases from V and 3 bases from J, with 9 bases between. The CDR3 loop spans 13 amino acids. Germline V gene data show CDR1 as LNHDA and CDR2 as SQIVND (reference sequence). The CDR3 is CASSMGPIYEQYF. In DNA form, the CDR3 reads TGTGCCAGTAGTATGGGACCGATCTACGAGCAGTACTTC.

The V and J genes are TRBV5-1 and TRBJ1-1; TRBD1 might be the D (6 bases). Germline CDR1 is SGHRS and CDR2 is YFSETQ. Trimming shortened V by 4 bases and J by 3 bases, and 16 bases separated the two germline ends. The CDR3 length is 15 residues. The CDR3 region has the DNA TGCGCCAGCAGCAAAACAGGGTCAGGGGACACTGAAGCTTTCTTT. It is translated as CASSKTGSGDTEAFF.